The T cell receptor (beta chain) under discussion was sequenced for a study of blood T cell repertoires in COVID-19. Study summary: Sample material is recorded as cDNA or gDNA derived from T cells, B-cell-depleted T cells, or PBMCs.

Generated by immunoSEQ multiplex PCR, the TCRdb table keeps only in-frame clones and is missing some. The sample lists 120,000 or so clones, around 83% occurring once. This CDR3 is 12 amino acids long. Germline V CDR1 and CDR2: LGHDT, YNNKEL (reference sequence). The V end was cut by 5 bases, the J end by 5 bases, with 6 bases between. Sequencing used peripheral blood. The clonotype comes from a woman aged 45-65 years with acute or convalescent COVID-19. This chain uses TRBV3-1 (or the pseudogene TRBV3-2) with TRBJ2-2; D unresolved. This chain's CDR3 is CASSSVTGELFF. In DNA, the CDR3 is TGTGCCAGCAGCTCTGTTACCGGGGAGCTGTTTTTT.